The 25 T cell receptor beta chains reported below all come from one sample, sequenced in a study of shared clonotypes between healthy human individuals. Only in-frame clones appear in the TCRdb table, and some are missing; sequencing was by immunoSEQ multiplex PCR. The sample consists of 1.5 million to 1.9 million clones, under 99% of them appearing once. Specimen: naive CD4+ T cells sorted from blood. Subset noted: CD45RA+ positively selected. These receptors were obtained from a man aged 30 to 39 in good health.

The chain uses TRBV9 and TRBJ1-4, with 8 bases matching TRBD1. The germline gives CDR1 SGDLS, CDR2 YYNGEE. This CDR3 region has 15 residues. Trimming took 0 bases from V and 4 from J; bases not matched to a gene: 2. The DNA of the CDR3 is TGTGCCAGCAGCGTAGCGACAGGGGTTAATGAAAAACTGTTTTTT. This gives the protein CASSVATGVNEKLFF.

DNA of the CDR3: TGTGCCAGCAGTTCGGGACTAGTGGGTACTGAGACCCAGTACTTC. Translation gives CASSSGLVGTETQYF. The rearrangement joins TRBV28 to TRBJ2-5, with 8 bases fitting TRBD2. The CDR3 loop spans 15 amino acids. CDR1 MDHEN and CDR2 SYDVKM come from the germline V gene. The V segment lost 4 bases and the J segment 5 bases; nucleotides outside the gene matches: 9.

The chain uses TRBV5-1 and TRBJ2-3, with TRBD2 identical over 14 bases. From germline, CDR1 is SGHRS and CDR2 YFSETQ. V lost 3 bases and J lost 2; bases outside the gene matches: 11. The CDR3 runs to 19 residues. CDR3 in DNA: TGCGCCAGCAGCTCCGGGACTAGCGGGAGTCGGGTTACCACAGATACGCAGTATTTT. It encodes CASSSGTSGSRVTTDTQYF.

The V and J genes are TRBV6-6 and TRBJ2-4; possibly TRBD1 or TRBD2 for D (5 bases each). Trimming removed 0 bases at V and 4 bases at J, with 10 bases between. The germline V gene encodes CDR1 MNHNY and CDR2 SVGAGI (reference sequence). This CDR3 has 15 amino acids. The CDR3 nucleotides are TGTGCCAGCAGTTACTCGATAGAGGGGAAAAACATTCAGTACTTC. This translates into CASSYSIEGKNIQYF.

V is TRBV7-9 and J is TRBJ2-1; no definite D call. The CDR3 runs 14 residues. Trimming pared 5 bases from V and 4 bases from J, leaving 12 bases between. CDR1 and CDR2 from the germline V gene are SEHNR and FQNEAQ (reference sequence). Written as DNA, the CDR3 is TGTGCCAGCAGCACCCGACCACCTTACAATGAGCAGTTCTTC. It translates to CASSTRPPYNEQFF.

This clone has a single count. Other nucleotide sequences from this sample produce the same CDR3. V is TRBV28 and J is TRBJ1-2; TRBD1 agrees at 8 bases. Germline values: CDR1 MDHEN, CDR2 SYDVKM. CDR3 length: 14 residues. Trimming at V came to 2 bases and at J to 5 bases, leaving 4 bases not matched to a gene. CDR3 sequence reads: CASSLGTGFYGYTF. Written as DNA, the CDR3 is TGTGCCAGCAGTTTAGGGACAGGATTTTATGGCTACACCTTC.

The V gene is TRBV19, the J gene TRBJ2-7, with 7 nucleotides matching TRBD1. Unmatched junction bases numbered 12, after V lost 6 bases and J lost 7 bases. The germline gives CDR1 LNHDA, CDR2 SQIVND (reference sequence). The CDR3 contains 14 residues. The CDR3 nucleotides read TGTGCCAGTAGGAACAAACAGGGGTTTGAGGAGCAGTACTTC. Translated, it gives CASRNKQGFEEQYF.

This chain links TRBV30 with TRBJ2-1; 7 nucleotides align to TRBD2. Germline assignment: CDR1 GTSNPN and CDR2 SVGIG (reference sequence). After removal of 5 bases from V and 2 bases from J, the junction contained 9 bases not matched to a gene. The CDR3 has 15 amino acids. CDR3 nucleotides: TGTGCCTGGGGAATTCTAGCGGAGCCCTACAATGAGCAGTTCTTC. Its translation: CAWGILAEPYNEQFF.

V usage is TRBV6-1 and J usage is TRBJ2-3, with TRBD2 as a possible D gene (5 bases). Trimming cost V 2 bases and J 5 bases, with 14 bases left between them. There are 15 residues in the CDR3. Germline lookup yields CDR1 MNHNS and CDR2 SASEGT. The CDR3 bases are TGTGCCAGCAGTGAATTTACACACCGGGGAGATACGCAGTATTTT. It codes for CASSEFTHRGDTQYF.

As DNA, the CDR3 is TGTGCCAGCAGCCCTCCCCGGGGGCCTGGGTTCTTC. Residues: CASSPPRGPGFF. This sequence joins TRBV7-2 and TRBJ2-1; tentatively, D is TRBD1 or TRBD2 (6 bases each). Germline V gene sequence: CDR1 SGHTA, CDR2 FQGNSA. Trimming took 5 bases from V and 15 from J, leaving 17 bases between them. This CDR3 has 12 residues.

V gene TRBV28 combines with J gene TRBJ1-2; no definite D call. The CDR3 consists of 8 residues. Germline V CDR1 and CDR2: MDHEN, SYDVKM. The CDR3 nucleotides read TGTGTTGCGGGGGGCTACACCTTC. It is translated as CVAGGYTF.

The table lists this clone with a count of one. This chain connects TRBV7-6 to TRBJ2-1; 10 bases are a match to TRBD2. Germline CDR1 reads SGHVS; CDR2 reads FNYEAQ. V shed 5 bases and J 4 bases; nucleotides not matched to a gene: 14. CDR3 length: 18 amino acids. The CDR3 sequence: CASSPRPLSGRAYNEQFF. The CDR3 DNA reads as TGTGCCAGCAGCCCGAGACCGTTAAGCGGGAGGGCTTACAATGAGCAGTTCTTC. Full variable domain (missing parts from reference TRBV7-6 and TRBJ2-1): GAGVSQSPRYKVTKRGQDVALRCDPISGHVSLYWYRQALGQGPEFLTYFNYEAQQDKSGLPNDRFSAERPEGSISTLTIQRTEQRDSAMYRCASSPRPLSGRAYNEQFFGPGTRLTVL.

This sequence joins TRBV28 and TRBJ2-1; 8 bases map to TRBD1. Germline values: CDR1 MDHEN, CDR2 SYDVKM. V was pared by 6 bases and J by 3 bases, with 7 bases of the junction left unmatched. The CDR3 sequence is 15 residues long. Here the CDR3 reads CASSLAGGYYNEQFF. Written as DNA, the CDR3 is TGTGCCAGCAGCCTAGCAGGGGGCTACTACAATGAGCAGTTCTTC.

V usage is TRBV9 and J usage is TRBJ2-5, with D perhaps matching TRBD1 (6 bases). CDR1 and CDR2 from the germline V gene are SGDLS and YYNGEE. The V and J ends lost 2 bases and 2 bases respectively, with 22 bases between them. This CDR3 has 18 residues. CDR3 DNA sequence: TGTGCCAGCAGCGTTACACTAGGGGGTGGATCAGGTCAAGAGACCCAGTACTTC. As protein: CASSVTLGGGSGQETQYF.

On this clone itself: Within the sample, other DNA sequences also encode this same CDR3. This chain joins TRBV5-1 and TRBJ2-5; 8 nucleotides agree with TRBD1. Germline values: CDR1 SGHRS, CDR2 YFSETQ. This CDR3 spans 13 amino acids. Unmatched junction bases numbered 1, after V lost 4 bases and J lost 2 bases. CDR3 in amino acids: CASSGQGQETQYF. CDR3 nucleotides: TGCGCCAGCAGCGGACAGGGTCAAGAGACCCAGTACTTC. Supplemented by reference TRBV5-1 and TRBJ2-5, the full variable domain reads KAGVTQTPRYLIKTRGQQVTLSCSPISGHRSVSWYQQTPGQGLQFLFEYFSETQRNKGNFPGRFSGRQFSNSRSEMNVSTLELGDSALYLCASSGQGQETQYFGPGTRLLVL.

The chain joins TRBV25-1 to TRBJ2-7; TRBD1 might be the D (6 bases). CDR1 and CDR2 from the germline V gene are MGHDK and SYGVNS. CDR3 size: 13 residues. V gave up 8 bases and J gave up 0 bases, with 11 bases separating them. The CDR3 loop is CASALGGSYEQYF. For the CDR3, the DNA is TGTGCCAGCGCCTTAGGGGGCTCCTACGAGCAGTACTTC.

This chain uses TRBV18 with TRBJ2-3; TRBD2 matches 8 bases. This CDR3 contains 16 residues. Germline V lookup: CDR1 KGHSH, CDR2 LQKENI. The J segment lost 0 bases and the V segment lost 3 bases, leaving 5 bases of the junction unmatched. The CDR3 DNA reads TGTGCCAGCTCACCCGAGGTAGCGGGGAGCACAGATACGCAGTATTTT. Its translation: CASSPEVAGSTDTQYF.

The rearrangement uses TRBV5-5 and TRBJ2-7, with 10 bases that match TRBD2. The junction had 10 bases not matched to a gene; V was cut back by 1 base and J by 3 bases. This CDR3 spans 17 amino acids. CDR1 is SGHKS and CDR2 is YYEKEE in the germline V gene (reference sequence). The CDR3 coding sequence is TGTGCCAGCAGCTTGTACGTCGTTGGGACTAGCGTCTACGAGCAGTACTTC. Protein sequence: CASSLYVVGTSVYEQYF.

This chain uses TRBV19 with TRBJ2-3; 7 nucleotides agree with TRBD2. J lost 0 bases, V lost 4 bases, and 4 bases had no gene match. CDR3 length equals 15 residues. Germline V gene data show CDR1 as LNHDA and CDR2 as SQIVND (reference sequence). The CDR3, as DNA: TGTGCCAGTAGTAACCTAGCGGCAAGCACAGATACGCAGTATTTT. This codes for CASSNLAASTDTQYF.

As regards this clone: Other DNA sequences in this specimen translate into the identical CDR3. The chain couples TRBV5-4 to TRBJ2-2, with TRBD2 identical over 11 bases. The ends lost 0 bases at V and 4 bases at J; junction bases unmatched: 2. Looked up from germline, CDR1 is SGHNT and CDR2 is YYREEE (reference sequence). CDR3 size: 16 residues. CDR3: CASSLGGLAGTGELFF. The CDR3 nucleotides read TGTGCCAGCAGCTTGGGAGGACTAGCGGGCACCGGGGAGCTGTTTTTT.

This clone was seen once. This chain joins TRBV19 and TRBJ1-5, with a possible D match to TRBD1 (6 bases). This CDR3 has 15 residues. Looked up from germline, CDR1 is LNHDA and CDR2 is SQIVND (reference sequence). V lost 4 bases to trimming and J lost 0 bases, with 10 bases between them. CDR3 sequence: CASSKTDSSNQPQHF. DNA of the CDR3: TGTGCCAGTAGTAAGACGGACAGTAGCAATCAGCCCCAGCATTTT.

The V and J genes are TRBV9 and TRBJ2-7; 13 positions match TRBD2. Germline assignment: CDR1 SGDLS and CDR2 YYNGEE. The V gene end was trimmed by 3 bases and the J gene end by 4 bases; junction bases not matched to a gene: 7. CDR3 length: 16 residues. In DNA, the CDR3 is TGTGCCAGCAGCGCAACACGGACTAGCGGGAGTTACGAGCAGTACTTC. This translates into CASSATRTSGSYEQYF.

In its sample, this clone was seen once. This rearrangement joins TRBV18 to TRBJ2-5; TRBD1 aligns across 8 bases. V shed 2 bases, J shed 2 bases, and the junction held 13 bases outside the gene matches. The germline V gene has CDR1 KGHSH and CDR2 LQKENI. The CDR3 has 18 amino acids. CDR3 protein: CASSPMAGGVRDQETQYF. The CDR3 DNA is TGTGCCAGCTCACCAATGGCAGGGGGCGTGCGGGATCAAGAGACCCAGTACTTC. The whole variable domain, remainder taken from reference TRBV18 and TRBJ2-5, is NAGVMQNPRHLVRRRGQEARLRCSPMKGHSHVYWYRQLPEEGLKFMVYLQKENIIDESGMPKERFSAEFPKEGPSILRIQQVVRGDSAAYFCASSPMAGGVRDQETQYFGPGTRLLVL.

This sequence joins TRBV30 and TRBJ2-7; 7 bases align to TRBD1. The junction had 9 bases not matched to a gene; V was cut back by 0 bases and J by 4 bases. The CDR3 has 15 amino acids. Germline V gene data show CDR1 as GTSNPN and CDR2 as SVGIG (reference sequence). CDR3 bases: TGTGCCTGGAGTGTACATTGGACAGGCGTTTACGAGCAGTACTTC. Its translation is CAWSVHWTGVYEQYF.

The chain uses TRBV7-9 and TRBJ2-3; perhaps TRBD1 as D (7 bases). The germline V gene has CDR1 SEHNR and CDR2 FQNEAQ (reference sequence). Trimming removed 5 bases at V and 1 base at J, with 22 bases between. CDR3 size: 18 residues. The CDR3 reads CASSGQVPGASRTDTQYF. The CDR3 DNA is TGTGCCAGCAGCGGACAGGTTCCGGGGGCTAGCCGCACAGATACGCAGTATTTT.